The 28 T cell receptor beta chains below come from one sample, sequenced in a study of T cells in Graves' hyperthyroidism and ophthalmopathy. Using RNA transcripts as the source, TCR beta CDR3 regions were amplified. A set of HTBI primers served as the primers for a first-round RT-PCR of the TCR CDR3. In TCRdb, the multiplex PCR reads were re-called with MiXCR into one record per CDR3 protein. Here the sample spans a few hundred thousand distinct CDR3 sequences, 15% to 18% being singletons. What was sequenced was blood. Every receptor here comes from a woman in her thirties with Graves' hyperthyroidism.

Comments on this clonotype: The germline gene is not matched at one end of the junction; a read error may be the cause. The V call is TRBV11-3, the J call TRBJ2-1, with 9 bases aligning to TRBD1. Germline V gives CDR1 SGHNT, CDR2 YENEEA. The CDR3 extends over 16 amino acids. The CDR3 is CASSQVQGAPYNEQFF. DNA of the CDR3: TGCGCCAGCAGCCAGGTACAGGGGGCCCCCTACAATGAGCAGTTCTTC.

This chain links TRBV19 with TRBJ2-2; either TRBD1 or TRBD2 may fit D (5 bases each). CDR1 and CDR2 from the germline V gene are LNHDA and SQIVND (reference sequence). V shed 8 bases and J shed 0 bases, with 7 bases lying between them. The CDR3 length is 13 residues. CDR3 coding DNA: TGTGCCAGTGAGGGACCGAACACCGGGGAGCTGTTTTTT. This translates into CASEGPNTGELFF.

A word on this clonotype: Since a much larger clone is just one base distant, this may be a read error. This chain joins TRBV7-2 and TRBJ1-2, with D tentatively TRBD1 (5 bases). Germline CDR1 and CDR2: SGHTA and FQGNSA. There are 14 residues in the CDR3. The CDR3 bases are TGTGCCGGCAGCCCCGGGACCGGGTCCTATGGCTACACCTTC. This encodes CAGSPGTGSYGYTF.

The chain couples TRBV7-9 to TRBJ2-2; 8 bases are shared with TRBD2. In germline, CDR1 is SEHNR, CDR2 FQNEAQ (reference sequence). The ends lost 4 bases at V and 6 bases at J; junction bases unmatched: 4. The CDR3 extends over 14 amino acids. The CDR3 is CASSYSGTSGELFF. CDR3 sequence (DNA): TGTGCCAGCAGCTATAGCGGGACTTCCGGGGAGCTGTTTTTT.

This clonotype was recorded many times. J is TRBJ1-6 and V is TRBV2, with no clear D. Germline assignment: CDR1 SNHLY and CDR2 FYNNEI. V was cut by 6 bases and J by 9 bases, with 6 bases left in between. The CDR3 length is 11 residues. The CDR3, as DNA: TGTGCCAGCAGAAGAAGTTCACCCCTCCACTTT. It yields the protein CASRRSSPLHF.

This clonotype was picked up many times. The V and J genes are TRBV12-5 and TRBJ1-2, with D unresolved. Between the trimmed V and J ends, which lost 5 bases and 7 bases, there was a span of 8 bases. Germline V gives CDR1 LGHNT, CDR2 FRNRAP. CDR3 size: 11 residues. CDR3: CASGLDFGYTF. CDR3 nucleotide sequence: TGTGCTAGTGGTCTGGACTTTGGCTACACCTTC.

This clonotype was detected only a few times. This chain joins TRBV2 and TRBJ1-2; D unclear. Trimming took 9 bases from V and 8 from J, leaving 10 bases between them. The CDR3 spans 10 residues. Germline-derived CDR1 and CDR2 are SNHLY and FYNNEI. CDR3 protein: CASRGVGYTF. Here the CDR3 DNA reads TGTGCCAGTCGCGGGGTCGGCTACACCTTC. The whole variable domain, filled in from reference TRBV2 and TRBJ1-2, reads EPEVTQTPSHQVTQMGQEVILRCVPISNHLYFYWYRQILGQKVEFLVSFYNNEISEKSEIFDDQFSVERPDGSNFTLKIRSTKLEDSAMYFCASRGVGYTFGSGTRLTVV.

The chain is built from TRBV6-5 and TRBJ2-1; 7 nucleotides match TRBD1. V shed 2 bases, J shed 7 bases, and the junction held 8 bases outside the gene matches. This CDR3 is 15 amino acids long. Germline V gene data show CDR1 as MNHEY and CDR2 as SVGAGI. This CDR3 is CASSYVPDRANEQFF. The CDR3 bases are TGTGCCAGCAGTTACGTTCCCGACAGGGCGAATGAGCAGTTCTTC.

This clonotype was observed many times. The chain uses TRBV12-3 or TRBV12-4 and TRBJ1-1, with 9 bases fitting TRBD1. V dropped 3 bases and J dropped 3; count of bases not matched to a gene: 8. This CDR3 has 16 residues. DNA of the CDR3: TGTGCCAGCAGTTTGGGACAGGGCACCTTTTACACTGAAGCTTTCTTT. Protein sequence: CASSLGQGTFYTEAFF.

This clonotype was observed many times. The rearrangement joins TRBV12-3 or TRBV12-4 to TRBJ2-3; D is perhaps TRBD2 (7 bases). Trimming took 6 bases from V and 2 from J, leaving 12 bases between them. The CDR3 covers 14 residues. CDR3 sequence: CASSRGAPTDTQYF. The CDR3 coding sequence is TGTGCCAGCAGCCGGGGGGCCCCCACAGATACGCAGTATTTT.

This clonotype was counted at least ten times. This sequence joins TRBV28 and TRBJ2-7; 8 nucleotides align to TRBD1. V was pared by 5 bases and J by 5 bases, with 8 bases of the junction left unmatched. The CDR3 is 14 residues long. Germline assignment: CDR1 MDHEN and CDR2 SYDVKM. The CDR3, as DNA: TGTGCCAGCAGTACCCTCCTGGACAGGGACGAGCAGTACTTC. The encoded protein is CASSTLLDRDEQYF.

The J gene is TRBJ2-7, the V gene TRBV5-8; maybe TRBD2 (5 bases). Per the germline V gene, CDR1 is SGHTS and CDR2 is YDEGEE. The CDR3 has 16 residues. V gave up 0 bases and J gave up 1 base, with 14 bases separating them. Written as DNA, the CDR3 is TGTGCCAGCAGCTTGGCCGCGGGTGGGGAGTCCTACGAGCAGTACTTC. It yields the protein CASSLAAGGESYEQYF.

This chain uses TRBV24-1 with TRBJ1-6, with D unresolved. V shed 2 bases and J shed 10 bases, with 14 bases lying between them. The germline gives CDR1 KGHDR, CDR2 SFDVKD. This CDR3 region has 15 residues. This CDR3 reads CATSDSEGLGSPLHF. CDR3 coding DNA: TGTGCCACCAGTGATTCGGAGGGTCTCGGCTCACCCCTCCACTTT.

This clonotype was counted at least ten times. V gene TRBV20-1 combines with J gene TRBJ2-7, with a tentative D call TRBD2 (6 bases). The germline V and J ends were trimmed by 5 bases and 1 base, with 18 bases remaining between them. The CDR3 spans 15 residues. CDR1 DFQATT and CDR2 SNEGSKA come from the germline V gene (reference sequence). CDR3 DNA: TGCAGTGCTCCATCTAGCGCAGGCTTTTCCTACGAGCAGTACTTC. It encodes CSAPSSAGFSYEQYF.

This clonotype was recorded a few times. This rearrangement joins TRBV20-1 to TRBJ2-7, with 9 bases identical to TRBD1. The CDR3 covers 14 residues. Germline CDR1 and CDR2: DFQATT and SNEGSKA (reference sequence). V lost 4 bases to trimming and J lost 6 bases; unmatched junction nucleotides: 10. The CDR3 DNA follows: TGCAGTGCTACGCCCGGGACAGGGTCAGGCGAGCAGTACTTC. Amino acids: CSATPGTGSGEQYF.

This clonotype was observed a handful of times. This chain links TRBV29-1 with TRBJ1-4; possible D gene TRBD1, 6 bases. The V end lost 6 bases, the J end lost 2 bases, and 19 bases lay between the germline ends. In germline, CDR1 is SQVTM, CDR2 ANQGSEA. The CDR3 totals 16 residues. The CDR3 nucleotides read TGCAGCGTGGCCGGGACAAGGGGGGGCACTAATGAAAAACTGTTTTTT. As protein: CSVAGTRGGTNEKLFF.

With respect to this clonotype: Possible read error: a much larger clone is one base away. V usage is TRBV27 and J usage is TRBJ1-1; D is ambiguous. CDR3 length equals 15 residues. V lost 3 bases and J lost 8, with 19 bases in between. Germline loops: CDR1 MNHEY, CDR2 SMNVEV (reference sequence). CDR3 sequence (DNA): TGTGCCAGCAGTTTCCTTGGAGACCAATCCGGGGAAGCTTTCTTT. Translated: CASSFLGDQSGEAFF.

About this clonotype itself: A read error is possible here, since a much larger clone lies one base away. The CDR3 is CAWSGLAGVRQYF. DNA of the CDR3: TGTGCCTGGAGTGGCCTAGCGGGAGTGAGGCAGTACTTC. The chain joins TRBV30 to TRBJ2-7; 10 bases are a match to TRBD2. V trimming: 1 base; J trimming: 9 bases; junction bases outside the gene matches: 6. The CDR3 contains 13 residues. Germline V lookup: CDR1 GTSNPN, CDR2 SVGIG (reference sequence).

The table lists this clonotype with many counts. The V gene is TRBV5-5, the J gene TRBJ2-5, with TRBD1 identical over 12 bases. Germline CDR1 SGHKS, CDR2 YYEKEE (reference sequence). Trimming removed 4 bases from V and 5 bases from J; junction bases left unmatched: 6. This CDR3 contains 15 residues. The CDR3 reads CASSPGDRGPETQYF. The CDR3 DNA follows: TGTGCCAGCAGCCCCGGGGACAGGGGGCCGGAGACCCAGTACTTC.

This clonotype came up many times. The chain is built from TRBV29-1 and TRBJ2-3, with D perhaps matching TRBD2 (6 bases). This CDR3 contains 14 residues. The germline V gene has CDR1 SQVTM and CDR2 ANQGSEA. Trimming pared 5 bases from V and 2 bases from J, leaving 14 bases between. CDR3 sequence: CSVTVGGYTDTQYF. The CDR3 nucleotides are TGCAGCGTTACCGTTGGGGGGTACACAGATACGCAGTATTTT.

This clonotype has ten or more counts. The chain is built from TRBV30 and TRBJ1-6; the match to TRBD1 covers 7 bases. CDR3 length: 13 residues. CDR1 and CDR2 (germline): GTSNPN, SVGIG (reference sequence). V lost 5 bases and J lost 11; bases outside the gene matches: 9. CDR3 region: CAWDTGVDAPLHF. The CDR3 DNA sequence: TGTGCCTGGGACACAGGGGTCGACGCACCCCTCCACTTT.

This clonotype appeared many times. This CDR3 reads CASSGSGTSDTDTQYF. In nucleotides, the CDR3 is TGTGCCAGCAGTGGATCCGGGACTAGCGACACAGATACGCAGTATTTT. The gene calls are TRBV6-1 and TRBJ2-3; TRBD2 agrees at 10 bases. V lost 4 bases and J lost 2; bases outside the gene matches: 6. Germline V CDR1 and CDR2: MNHNS, SASEGT. The length of the CDR3 is 16 residues.

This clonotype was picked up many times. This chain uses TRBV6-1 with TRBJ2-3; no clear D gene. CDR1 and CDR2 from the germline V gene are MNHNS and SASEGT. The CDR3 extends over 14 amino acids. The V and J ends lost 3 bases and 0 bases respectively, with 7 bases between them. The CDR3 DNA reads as TGTGCCAGCAGTGAGCAGCGAAGCACAGATACGCAGTATTTT. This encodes CASSEQRSTDTQYF.

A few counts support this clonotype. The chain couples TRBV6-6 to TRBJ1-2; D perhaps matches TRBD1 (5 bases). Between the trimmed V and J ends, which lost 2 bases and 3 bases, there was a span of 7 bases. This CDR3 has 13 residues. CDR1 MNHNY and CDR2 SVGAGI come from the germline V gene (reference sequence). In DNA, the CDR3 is TGTGCCAGCAGTTACGAACAGGACTATGGCTACACCTTC. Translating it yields CASSYEQDYGYTF.

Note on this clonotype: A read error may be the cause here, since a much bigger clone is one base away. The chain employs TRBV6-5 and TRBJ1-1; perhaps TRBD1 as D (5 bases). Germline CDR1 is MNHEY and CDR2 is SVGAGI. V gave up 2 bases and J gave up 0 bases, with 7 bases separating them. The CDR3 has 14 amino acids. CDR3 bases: TGTGCCAGCAGTTACAGGGGTGTGAACACTGAAGCTTTCTTT. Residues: CASSYRGVNTEAFF.

The CDR3 nucleotides are TGTGCCAGCAGTCCCCAGCACAGGGGGGACTACGAGCAGTACTTC. This encodes CASSPQHRGDYEQYF. The rearrangement joins TRBV12-3 or TRBV12-4 to TRBJ2-7; the match to TRBD1 covers 8 bases. The CDR3 is 15 residues long. Trimming at V came to 5 bases and at J to 3 bases, leaving 9 bases not matched to a gene.

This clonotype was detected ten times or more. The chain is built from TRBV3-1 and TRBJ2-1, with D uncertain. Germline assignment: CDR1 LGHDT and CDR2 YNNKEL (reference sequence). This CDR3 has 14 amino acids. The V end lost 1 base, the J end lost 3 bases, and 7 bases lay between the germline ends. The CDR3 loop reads CASSQVASYNEQFF. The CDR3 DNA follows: TGTGCCAGCAGCCAAGTGGCGAGCTACAATGAGCAGTTCTTC.

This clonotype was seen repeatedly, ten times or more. CDR3 sequence: CASSDQKGGILNTEAFF. The CDR3 DNA is TGTGCCAGCAGTGACCAAAAGGGGGGAATTTTGAACACTGAAGCTTTCTTT. The rearrangement links TRBV2 to TRBJ1-1, with D perhaps matching TRBD1 (6 bases). Germline V gives CDR1 SNHLY, CDR2 FYNNEI. The CDR3 length is 17 residues. V lost 3 bases, J lost 0 bases, and 17 bases lay in between.